What follows is one TCR beta chain and its context. This sample is part of a study of blood T cell repertoires in COVID-19. Overall study: The samples span acute and convalescent COVID-19 from the United States, Italy and Spain. T cells, B-cell-depleted T cells, or PBMCs supplied cDNA or gDNA.

Authors' analysis steps: Amplified reference gene primers provided the basis for estimating nucleated cell counts. Profiled with immunoSEQ multiplex PCR; TCRdb holds only in-frame clones, not every one. V and J calls and clone size are given by that table; D and trimming were obtained from the DNA. The sample includes some 140,000 clones, roughly 82% of them seen just once. There are 14 residues in the CDR3. V was trimmed by 6 bases and J by 2 bases, leaving 10 bases between them. The germline gives CDR1 MDHEN, CDR2 SYDVKM. The source is an older man with acute or convalescent COVID-19. This sequence joins TRBV28 and TRBJ2-2, with D possibly matching TRBD1 (6 bases). The sequenced material came from peripheral blood. The CDR3: CASRGQLNTGELFF. The CDR3 nucleotides read TGTGCCAGCAGAGGACAGCTAAACACCGGGGAGCTGTTTTTT.